Below, one TCR beta chain is given with its context. Per the germline V gene, CDR1 is SGHDT and CDR2 is YYEEEE. The CDR3 contains 13 residues. V dropped 0 bases and J dropped 9 bases, with 10 bases sitting between them. This sample was taken from a study of blood T cell repertoires in COVID-19. Study-wide context: The analysed material was cDNA or gDNA that came from T cells, B-cell-depleted T cells, or PBMCs.

The method was immunoSEQ multiplex PCR; TCRdb's version includes in-frame clones alone and lacks a portion of them. The repertoire holds roughly 55,000 clones, 65% to 80% seen once, with roughly 9.7% in the top ten. The TCR comes from a human donor in a cohort sampled during active COVID-19. The chain has TRBV5-6 and TRBJ1-5; no clear D gene. Sequenced input: peripheral blood. CDR3 DNA: TGTGCCAGCAGCTTGGGCGGGGAGGGGCCCCAGCATTTT. Translation: CASSLGGEGPQHF.